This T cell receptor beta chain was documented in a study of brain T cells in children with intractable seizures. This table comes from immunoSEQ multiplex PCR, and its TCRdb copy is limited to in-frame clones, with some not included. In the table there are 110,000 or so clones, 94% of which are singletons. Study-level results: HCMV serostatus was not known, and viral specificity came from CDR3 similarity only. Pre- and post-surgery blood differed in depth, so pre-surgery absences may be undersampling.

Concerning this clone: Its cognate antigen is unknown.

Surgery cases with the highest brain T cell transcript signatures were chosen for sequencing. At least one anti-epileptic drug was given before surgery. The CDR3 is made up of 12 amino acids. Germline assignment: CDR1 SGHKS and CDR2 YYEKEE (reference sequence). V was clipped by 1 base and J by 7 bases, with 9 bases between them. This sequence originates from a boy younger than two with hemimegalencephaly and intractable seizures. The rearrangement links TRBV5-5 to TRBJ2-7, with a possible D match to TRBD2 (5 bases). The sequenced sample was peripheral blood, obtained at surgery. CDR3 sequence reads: CASSLSGNEQYF. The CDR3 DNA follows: TGTGCCAGCAGCTTGTCCGGGAATGAGCAGTACTTC. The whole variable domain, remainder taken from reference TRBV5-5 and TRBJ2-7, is DAGVTQSPTHLIKTRGQQVTLRCSPISGHKSVSWYQQVLGQGPQFIFQYYEKEERGRGNFPDRFSARQFPNYSSELNVNALLLGDSALYLCASSLSGNEQYFGPGTRLTVT.